The 20 T cell receptor beta chains in this list originate from one sample, sequenced in a study of T cell responses to AZD1222 COVID-19 vaccine. Using immunoSEQ multiplex PCR, the repertoire was profiled, and TCRdb retains in-frame clones only, with some absent. Of about 140,000 clones listed, roughly 90% are singletons. Sequencing was performed on peripheral blood, taken on day 0 of AZD1222 vaccination. The receptors were gathered from an adult in good health.

V and J are TRBV19 and TRBJ1-2, with D maybe TRBD1 (5 bases). Trimming cost V 2 bases and J 6 bases, with 7 bases left between them. Germline V lookup: CDR1 LNHDA, CDR2 SQIVND (reference sequence). The length of the CDR3 is 12 residues. CDR3 loop: CASSISGNGYTF. In DNA form, the CDR3 reads TGTGCCAGTAGTATATCAGGGAATGGCTACACCTTC. Full variable domain (outside the CDR3, taken from reference TRBV19 and TRBJ1-2): DGGITQSPKYLFRKEGQNVTLSCEQNLNHDAMYWYRQDPGQGLRLIYYSQIVNDFQKGDIAEGYSVSREKKESFPLTVTSAQKNPTAFYLCASSISGNGYTFGSGTRLTVV.

The genes are TRBV7-8 and TRBJ2-3; D possibly corresponds to TRBD2 (6 bases). CDR3 size: 17 residues. V was clipped by 2 bases and J by 2 bases, with 17 bases between them. CDR1 and CDR2 from the germline V gene are SGHVS and FQNEAQ. The CDR3 reads CASSLPRRLDPTDTQYF. The DNA of the CDR3 is TGTGCCAGCAGCTTACCCCGAAGACTAGACCCCACAGATACGCAGTATTTT.

A word on this clone: It is unclear where the CDR3 begins or ends on the DNA, so no DNA is shown, and the CDR3 is as TCRdb lists it. This chain connects TRBV12-3 or TRBV12-4 to TRBJ1-1. The CDR3 is 12 residues long, ends included. The CDR3 region is CASSQWGTGSIF.

The J gene is TRBJ2-2, the V gene TRBV2; 8 bases line up with TRBD1. Germline CDR1 SNHLY, CDR2 FYNNEI. With 6 bases clipped from V and 0 bases from J, the junction kept 9 bases outside the gene matches. The CDR3 covers 17 residues. The CDR3 is CASRAWDRPSNTGELFF. CDR3 DNA sequence: TGTGCCAGCAGGGCCTGGGACAGGCCTTCGAACACCGGGGAGCTGTTTTTT. The variable domain in full, completed from reference TRBV2 and TRBJ2-2, reads EPEVTQTPSHQVTQMGQEVILRCVPISNHLYFYWYRQILGQKVEFLVSFYNNEISEKSEIFDDQFSVERPDGSNFTLKIRSTKLEDSAMYFCASRAWDRPSNTGELFFGEGSRLTVL.

For the CDR3, the DNA is TGTGCCTGGAGTGCAGGGACTAGCAGCCAAGAGACCCAGTACTTC. Its translation is CAWSAGTSSQETQYF. The chain is built from TRBV30 and TRBJ2-5; 9 bases match TRBD2. V was pared by 1 base and J by 1 base, with 4 bases of the junction left unmatched. The CDR3 spans 15 residues. CDR1 GTSNPN and CDR2 SVGIG come from the germline V gene (reference sequence).

The CDR3 nucleotides read TGTGCCAGCAGCTCGGACAGGGTAGCCGGGGAGCTGTTTTTT. It encodes CASSSDRVAGELFF. The chain joins TRBV7-3 to TRBJ2-2; 8 bases line up with TRBD1. J lost 6 bases, V lost 4 bases, and 4 bases had no gene match. The germline CDR1 and CDR2 sequences are SGHTA and FQGTGA. This CDR3 is 14 amino acids long.

The chain links TRBV5-5 to TRBJ2-7; TRBD1 matches 9 bases. This CDR3 spans 15 amino acids. The V and J ends lost 5 bases and 6 bases, in that order; junction bases with no gene match: 12. Germline lookup yields CDR1 SGHKS and CDR2 YYEKEE (reference sequence). CDR3 protein: CASRGRDRVSVEQYF. DNA for the CDR3: TGTGCCAGCAGGGGCCGGGACAGGGTTTCAGTCGAGCAGTACTTC.

This chain connects TRBV25-1 to TRBJ2-7, with a tentative D call TRBD2 (5 bases). Trimming cost V 10 bases and J 4 bases, with 11 bases left between them. Germline CDR1 MGHDK, CDR2 SYGVNS. The CDR3 totals 11 residues. The CDR3 reads CATGLLYEQYF. The CDR3 bases are TGTGCCACCGGACTTCTATACGAGCAGTACTTC.

V and J are TRBV15 and TRBJ2-7; D ambiguous. CDR3 length: 16 residues. V gave up 1 base and J gave up 0 bases, with 13 bases separating them. Germline CDR1 LNHNV, CDR2 YYDKDF (reference sequence). The CDR3, as DNA: TGTGCCACCAGCAGAGGGGGTGGGCCCAGCTCCTACGAGCAGTACTTC. Translating gives CATSRGGGPSSYEQYF.

J is TRBJ2-6 and V is TRBV27; D is possibly TRBD1 (6 bases). In germline, CDR1 is MNHEY, CDR2 SMNVEV (reference sequence). Trimming removed 5 bases at V and 5 bases at J, with 13 bases between. The CDR3 has 15 amino acids. The CDR3 DNA follows: TGTGCCAGCAGTCTACAGGGAAACCGGGCCAACGTCCTGACTTTC. Protein product: CASSLQGNRANVLTF.

Remarks on this clone: One end of the junction is discordant with germline, which a read error may explain. V and J are TRBV28 and TRBJ2-5, with a tentative D call TRBD1 (5 bases). Germline CDR1 and CDR2: MDHEN and SYDVKM. The CDR3 runs 12 residues. Written as DNA, the CDR3 is TGTGCCACCAAAACGTACGCCGGACACCAGGACTTC. Its translation: CATKTYAGHQDF.

This chain joins TRBV7-8 and TRBJ2-7, with D perhaps TRBD2 (5 bases). The CDR3 is 15 residues long. With 1 base removed from V and 0 bases from J, the gap between germline ends came to 10 bases. Germline V gene sequence: CDR1 SGHVS, CDR2 FQNEAQ. The CDR3, as DNA: TGTGCCAGCAGCTTAGTGGACTTCAGCTCCTACGAGCAGTACTTC. It is translated as CASSLVDFSSYEQYF.

The chain couples TRBV18 to TRBJ1-1; 7 nucleotides agree with TRBD1. V trimming: 2 bases; J trimming: 0 bases; junction bases outside the gene matches: 0. The CDR3 sequence is 14 residues long. From germline, CDR1 is KGHSH and CDR2 LQKENI. The CDR3 loop is CASSPGTVNTEAFF. The DNA for the CDR3 is TGTGCCAGCTCACCAGGGACAGTGAACACTGAAGCTTTCTTT.

The chain uses TRBV19 and TRBJ2-4, with D perhaps assigned TRBD1 or TRBD2 (5 bases each). The V gene lost 5 bases and the J gene lost 11 bases, with 13 bases spanning the gap. CDR1 and CDR2 from the germline V gene are LNHDA and SQIVND (reference sequence). This CDR3 has 12 amino acids. The DNA for the CDR3 is TGTGCCAGTAGTCCAAGGACGGGACTTCAGTACTTC. This codes for CASSPRTGLQYF.

This chain connects TRBV9 to TRBJ2-4, with a possible D match to TRBD1 (5 bases). CDR1 and CDR2 from the germline V gene are SGDLS and YYNGEE. Deletions cut 5 bases from V and 5 bases from J, with 20 bases between. This CDR3 is built from 16 residues. CDR3 in amino acids: CASSRGALSVENIQYF. The CDR3, as DNA: TGTGCCAGCAGTCGTGGGGCTCTGTCGGTAGAAAACATTCAGTACTTC.

This clone was seen only once. The chain has TRBV7-8 and TRBJ2-1; TRBD2 matches 15 bases. This CDR3 comprises 18 residues. V shed 5 bases, J shed 4 bases, and the junction held 9 bases outside the gene matches. Germline-derived CDR1 and CDR2 are SGHVS and FQNEAQ. The CDR3: CASSAGLAGGPLYNEQFF. DNA for the CDR3: TGTGCCAGCAGCGCGGGACTAGCGGGAGGCCCCCTTTACAATGAGCAGTTCTTC.

V gene TRBV6-4 combines with J gene TRBJ1-2; no firm D call. The V end was cut by 2 bases, the J end by 8 bases, with 12 bases between. The CDR3 totals 13 residues. In germline, CDR1 is MRHNA, CDR2 SNTAGT. Here the CDR3 DNA reads TGTGCCAGCAGTGACCCGAACAGTAGCGGCTACACCTTC. Translation gives CASSDPNSSGYTF.

The V and J genes are TRBV19 and TRBJ1-6; 7 positions agree with TRBD1. J lost 3 bases, V lost 4 bases, and 9 bases had no gene match. The CDR3 has 17 residues. Germline CDR1 and CDR2: LNHDA and SQIVND (reference sequence). The CDR3 loop is CASSKFGTDLYNSPLHF. Written as DNA, the CDR3 is TGTGCCAGTAGTAAGTTCGGGACAGACCTCTATAATTCACCCCTCCACTTT.

The sample holds a few counts of this clone. V and J are TRBV19 and TRBJ2-1, with D possibly TRBD2 on 6 matching bases. V lost 6 bases to trimming and J lost 6 bases, with 15 bases between them. CDR3 size: 14 residues. CDR1 is LNHDA, CDR2 SQIVND, per germline (reference sequence). The CDR3 DNA sequence: TGTGCCAGTAGAGCGACAGTGGGGGGCAATGAGCAGTTCTTC. It yields the protein CASRATVGGNEQFF.

The chain links TRBV11-1 to TRBJ1-1; 8 bases line up with TRBD1. CDR1 is SGHAT, CDR2 FQDESV, per germline (reference sequence). The CDR3 consists of 14 residues. V shed 4 bases and J 6 bases; nucleotides not matched to a gene: 7. CDR3 coding DNA: TGTGCCAGCAGCTCACAGGGGGGCTCGGCTGAAGCTTTCTTT. Translation gives CASSSQGGSAEAFF.